This T cell receptor beta chain was profiled in a study of blood T cell repertoires in COVID-19. Study in general: Donors in the United States, Italy and Spain gave samples during acute or convalescent COVID-19. In each case, the material was cDNA or gDNA derived from T cells, B-cell-depleted T cells, or PBMCs.

Authors' processing steps: It was from reference gene primer amplification that nucleated cell counts were estimated. This table comes from immunoSEQ multiplex PCR, and its TCRdb copy is limited to in-frame clones, with some not included. V and J calls and clone size are given by that table; D and trimming were obtained from the DNA. The sample lists just over 200,000 clones, less than 85% occurring once. Trimming removed 2 bases at V and 7 bases at J, with 8 bases between. This CDR3 is 13 amino acids long. In germline, CDR1 is KGHSH, CDR2 LQKENI. The sample consisted of peripheral blood. This clonotype was sampled from a woman in her sixties or seventies with acute or convalescent COVID-19. The V and J genes are TRBV18 and TRBJ1-4, with a tentative D call TRBD1 (5 bases). The DNA for the CDR3 is TGTGCCAGCTCACCAGGCAGGGTTGAAAAACTGTTTTTT. Protein sequence: CASSPGRVEKLFF.